The 6 T cell receptor beta chains listed next were all sequenced from one sample in a study of cytomegalovirus exposure and HLA in healthy donors. The method was immunoSEQ multiplex PCR; TCRdb's version includes in-frame clones alone and lacks a portion of them. This sample has 220,000 or so clones; 90% to 95% occur once, and the top ten carry 0.8% to 1.2%. Sequencing was performed on PBMCs. The source of these receptors is a woman in her late teens or twenties in good health and CMV-seronegative.

This clone appeared a few times. The chain uses TRBV14 and TRBJ2-1, with 8 positions matching TRBD2. From germline, CDR1 is SGHDN and CDR2 FVKESK. After removal of 6 bases from V and 6 bases from J, the junction contained 16 bases not matched to a gene. The CDR3 totals 17 residues. In nucleotides, the CDR3 is TGTGCCAGCAGGCTCGGGCGCACGGGAGGGAGGGGCAATGAGCAGTTCTTC. Translation gives CASRLGRTGGRGNEQFF.

This clone has more than one count but fewer than ten. This rearrangement joins TRBV28 to TRBJ2-7, with D perhaps matching TRBD1 (6 bases). Germline CDR1 is MDHEN and CDR2 is SYDVKM. V was trimmed by 6 bases and J by 0 bases, leaving 15 bases between them. This CDR3 has 15 amino acids. The CDR3 DNA is TGTGCCAGCAGCTCCCCCAGGGGAAGCTCCTACGAGCAGTACTTC. It specifies CASSSPRGSSYEQYF. Full variable domain (outside the CDR3, taken from reference TRBV28 and TRBJ2-7): DVKVTQSSRYLVKRTGEKVFLECVQDMDHENMFWYRQDPGLGLRLIYFSYDVKMKEKGDIPEGYSVSREKKERFSLILESASTNQTSMYLCASSSPRGSSYEQYFGPGTRLTVT.

The genes are TRBV29-1 and TRBJ1-1, with D maybe TRBD1 (5 bases). Germline CDR1 SQVTM, CDR2 ANQGSEA. The CDR3 runs to 12 residues. Deletions cut 4 bases from V and 7 bases from J, with 13 bases between. The CDR3 loop is CSVVAGRGEAFF. The DNA for the CDR3 is TGCAGCGTTGTCGCAGGGCGGGGTGAAGCTTTCTTT.

This clone was found many times. The chain carries TRBV10-3 and TRBJ1-3; TRBD1 is a possible D gene (5 bases). CDR1 is ENHRY and CDR2 is SYGVKD in the germline V gene. This CDR3 has 14 amino acids. V gave up 2 bases and J gave up 4 bases, with 9 bases separating them. CDR3 loop: CAISEAGSGNTIYF. DNA for the CDR3: TGTGCCATCAGTGAGGCAGGGTCAGGAAACACCATATATTTT.

J is TRBJ2-1 and V is TRBV7-9; 7 nucleotides agree with TRBD1. CDR3 length: 15 residues. Trimming removed 4 bases from V and 7 bases from J; junction bases left unmatched: 10. Germline loops: CDR1 SEHNR, CDR2 FQNEAQ (reference sequence). The DNA of the CDR3 is TGTGCCAGCAGCTCTCCGGGACAGATTAATAATGAGCAGTTCTTC. Amino acids: CASSSPGQINNEQFF. Full variable domain (missing parts from reference TRBV7-9 and TRBJ2-1): DTGVSQNPRHKITKRGQNVTFRCDPISEHNRLYWYRQTLGQGPEFLTYFQNEAQLEKSRLLSDRFSAERPKGSFSTLEIQRTEQGDSAMYLCASSSPGQINNEQFFGPGTRLTVL.

This clone was recorded only once. The CDR3 DNA sequence: TGTGCCATCAGTGGGGGACAGAAATCTAACTATGGCTACACCTTC. Its protein product is CAISGGQKSNYGYTF. The chain couples TRBV10-3 to TRBJ1-2; 7 nucleotides agree with TRBD1. J lost 0 bases, V lost 4 bases, and 5 bases had no gene match. The CDR3 totals 15 residues. Germline V gene data show CDR1 as ENHRY and CDR2 as SYGVKD.